This T cell receptor beta chain was profiled in a study of CD8+ T cells in alopecia areata. In a group of 5 or 6 patients, CD4+ cells were sorted into CD25+CD127- cells. Once RNA had been extracted, it was reverse transcribed into cDNA to act as the sequencing template. Some clones are missing from TCRdb's copy, which holds only in-frame ones; the method was immunoSEQ multiplex PCR. The sample contains fewer than 40,000 clones, nearly 55% of which appear only once. Germline CDR1 is SGHAT and CDR2 is FQNNGV. This CDR3 has 15 amino acids. V was clipped by 5 bases and J by 2 bases, with 14 bases between them.

The chain couples TRBV11-2 to TRBJ2-3; D not certain. The sequence was collected from a human donor with alopecia areata. The sample was CD4+ Tregs sorted from blood. CDR3 loop: CASSRWALITDTQYF. The CDR3 region has the DNA TGTGCCAGCAGCCGGTGGGCACTAATCACAGATACGCAGTATTTT.